This T cell receptor beta chain was found in a study of vaccination and CD4 T cells after COVID-19. Study context: The peptides that stimulated the cells were overlapping spike peptides from SARS-CoV-2, HCoV-NL63, HCoV-OC43 and HCoV-229E.

Sample treatment: approximately 11-day PBMC culture with coronavirus spike peptide pools or control peptides (ViraFEST assay). For ViraFEST, peptide pools expanded antigen-specific T cells, after which the TCRs were sequenced. Study-level points and caveats: For SARS-CoV-2-reactive clonotypes, the median went from 21 to 38, a nonsignificant increase.

Cultured CD4+ T cell DNA was sequenced using the Oncomine TCR Beta short-read assay. From CD4+ T cells that had been cultured, genomic DNA was extracted. A single record per CDR3 protein comes from TCRdb applying MiXCR to the PCR reads. The sample carries about 20,000 distinct CDR3 sequences, roughly 40% recorded once. Regarding this clonotype: Its matching antigen is unknown.

Per germline, CDR1 KGHDR and CDR2 SFDVKD. The CDR3 consists of 16 residues. Trimming left V 3 bases short and J 0 bases short, with 12 bases between. The chain couples TRBV24-1 to TRBJ2-3; the D gene is possibly TRBD2 (6 bases). This TCR came from a human donor who received a COVID-19 vaccine. This specimen consisted of CD4+ T cells from blood, cultured in vitro, obtained before SARS-CoV-2 vaccination. CDR3 DNA sequence: TGTGCCACCAGTGATCCGGCGGGGACTAGCACAGATACGCAGTATTTT. This gives the protein CATSDPAGTSTDTQYF.